A selection of T cell receptor beta chains follows, all from one sample in a study of cytomegalovirus exposure and HLA in healthy donors. Libraries were prepared by immunoSEQ multiplex PCR; TCRdb keeps only in-frame clonotypes and omits some of them. This sample has 150,000 to 200,000 clones; around three quarters occur once, and the top ten carry under 4.5%. The sample consisted of PBMCs. These receptors all stem from a woman in her 30s in good health and CMV-seropositive. The CDR3 runs from the conserved cysteine through the conserved F or W. A D gene is named only where the DNA matches it firmly. Only part of the rows carry a size: once, few, many, or a class if the clone is expanded.

J gene: TRBJ2-3; D gene: TRBD2; clone size: -; V gene: TRBV5-1; CDR3 DNA: TGCGCCAGCAGCTTGTGGGGGGGTCAAACAGATACGCAGTATTTT; CDR3 protein: CASSLWGGQTDTQYF
J gene: TRBJ2-7; D gene: -; clone size: -; V gene: TRBV30; CDR3 DNA: TGTGCCTGGAGTGGCCAAGGGAACAGGGTTTGGGGCTACGAGCAGTACTTC; CDR3 protein: CAWSGQGNRVWGYEQYF
J gene: TRBJ1-5; D gene: -; clone size: once; V gene: TRBV2; CDR3 DNA: TGTGCCAGCAGGGGAACAGGGTTTGGGGATAGCAATCAGCCCCAGCATTTT; CDR3 protein: CASRGTGFGDSNQPQHF
J gene: TRBJ2-7; D gene: -; clone size: -; V gene: TRBV7-9; CDR3 DNA: TGTGCCAGCAGCTTCCCCGGGCGGGCGTCAGAGCAGTACTTC; CDR3 protein: CASSFPGRASEQYF
J gene: TRBJ2-3; D gene: -; clone size: -; V gene: TRBV7-9; CDR3 DNA: TGTGCCAGCACCTCGTCAGATACGCAGTATTTT; CDR3 protein: CASTSSDTQYF
J gene: TRBJ1-5; D gene: TRBD1; clone size: -; V gene: TRBV19; CDR3 DNA: TGTGCCAGTACCCCGATTTTGACAGGGGTCGGCAATCAGCCCCAGCATTTT; CDR3 protein: CASTPILTGVGNQPQHF
J gene: TRBJ2-5; D gene: -; clone size: once; V gene: TRBV21-1; CDR3 DNA: TGTGCCAGCAGCAATCGGGGGACCCAGTACTTC; CDR3 protein: CASSNRGTQYF
J gene: TRBJ1-2; D gene: TRBD1; clone size: few; V gene: TRBV10-3; CDR3 DNA: TGTGCCATCAGCGTGACAGGGAGGAACTATGGCTACACCTTC; CDR3 protein: CAISVTGRNYGYTF
J gene: TRBJ2-5; D gene: -; clone size: -; V gene: TRBV10-2; CDR3 DNA: TGCGCCAGCAGAGAACAGGGTGTAGAGACCCAGTACTTC; CDR3 protein: CASREQGVETQYF
J gene: TRBJ2-7; D gene: -; clone size: -; V gene: TRBV10-1; CDR3 DNA: TGCGCCAGCAGTGAACAGCCCACCTACGAGCAGTACTTC; CDR3 protein: CASSEQPTYEQYF
J gene: TRBJ1-6; D gene: -; clone size: -; V gene: TRBV5-4; CDR3 DNA: TGTGCCAGCAGCTTGGGGGCTCCCTCCTATAATTCACCCCTCCACTTT; CDR3 protein: CASSLGAPSYNSPLHF
J gene: TRBJ1-1; D gene: -; clone size: -; V gene: TRBV19; CDR3 DNA: TGTGCCAGTAGTATAGATCTGGCAGACACTGAAGCTTTCTTT; CDR3 protein: CASSIDLADTEAFF
J gene: TRBJ2-1; D gene: TRBD2; clone size: -; V gene: TRBV4-3; CDR3 DNA: TGCGCCAGCAGCCAAGTTTGGACTAGCGGATACAATGAGCAGTTCTTC; CDR3 protein: CASSQVWTSGYNEQFF
J gene: TRBJ2-7; D gene: -; clone size: -; V gene: TRBV6-1; CDR3 DNA: TGTGCCAGCAGTGAAGAATGGCAGGGCGGGCAGTACTTC; CDR3 protein: CASSEEWQGGQYF
J gene: TRBJ1-1; D gene: -; clone size: -; V gene: TRBV6-5; CDR3 DNA: TGTGCCAGCAGCCCTACACAGGGATGGGGAGCTGAAGCTTTCTTT; CDR3 protein: CASSPTQGWGAEAFF
J gene: TRBJ2-3; D gene: -; clone size: -; V gene: TRBV7-2; CDR3 DNA: TGTGCCAGCAGCTTAACCGCGGGGGCACGTACGCAGTATTTT; CDR3 protein: CASSLTAGARTQYF
J gene: TRBJ2-7; D gene: TRBD1; clone size: -; V gene: TRBV5-1; CDR3 DNA: TGCGCCAGCAGCGGACAGGGCTCCTACGAGCAGTACTTC; CDR3 protein: CASSGQGSYEQYF
J gene: TRBJ1-5; D gene: -; clone size: -; V gene: TRBV7-2; CDR3 DNA: TGTGCCAGCAGCTTACAGGATCAGCCCCAGCATTTT; CDR3 protein: CASSLQDQPQHF
J gene: TRBJ1-6; D gene: TRBD1; clone size: -; V gene: TRBV7-9; CDR3 DNA: TGTGCCAGCAGCTTAGCAGGGGGCAGGAGGAGTTCACCCCTCCACTTT; CDR3 protein: CASSLAGGRRSSPLHF
J gene: TRBJ1-1; D gene: -; clone size: -; V gene: TRBV4-1; CDR3 DNA: TGCGCCAGCAGCCCCCTGGGGCTGAACACTGAAGCTTTCTTT; CDR3 protein: CASSPLGLNTEAFF
J gene: TRBJ2-3; D gene: TRBD1; clone size: few; V gene: TRBV19; CDR3 DNA: TGTGCCAGTAAGACGACAGGGTTCACAGATACGCAGTATTTT; CDR3 protein: CASKTTGFTDTQYF
J gene: TRBJ2-7; D gene: TRBD2; clone size: -; V gene: TRBV9; CDR3 DNA: TGTGCCAGCAGCGGGGGGACTAGCGGGGTTACCTACGAGCAGTACTTC; CDR3 protein: CASSGGTSGVTYEQYF
J gene: TRBJ2-3; D gene: -; clone size: -; V gene: TRBV10-3; CDR3 DNA: TGTGCCACCTACACGGGATACAGCGGGAGCACAGATACGCAGTATTTT; CDR3 protein: CATYTGYSGSTDTQYF
J gene: TRBJ1-5; D gene: -; clone size: -; V gene: TRBV27; CDR3 DNA: TGTGCCAGCAGTTTTCAAGGGGGTGATCAGCCCCAGCATTTT; CDR3 protein: CASSFQGGDQPQHF
J gene: TRBJ1-2; D gene: -; clone size: -; V gene: TRBV10-2; CDR3 DNA: TGCGCCACATGGACAGACAAGGGCTATGGCTACACCTTC; CDR3 protein: CATWTDKGYGYTF
J gene: TRBJ2-4; D gene: TRBD2; clone size: -; V gene: TRBV6-4; CDR3 DNA: TGTGCCAGCAGCCGACGACTAGCGGGGGGTTTTGCCAAAAACATTCAGTACTTC; CDR3 protein: CASSRRLAGGFAKNIQYF
J gene: TRBJ1-5; D gene: TRBD1; clone size: few; V gene: TRBV19; CDR3 DNA: TGTGCCAGTGCCGGGACAGGGGGCGGGAGGAGCAATCAGCCCCAGCATTTT; CDR3 protein: CASAGTGGGRSNQPQHF
J gene: TRBJ2-7; D gene: -; clone size: -; V gene: TRBV11-1; CDR3 DNA: TGTGCCAGCAGCTTGAAAGCAGGTTCCTACGAGCAGTACTTC; CDR3 protein: CASSLKAGSYEQYF
J gene: TRBJ2-1; D gene: -; clone size: once; V gene: TRBV4-2; CDR3 DNA: TGTGCCAGCAGCCCCGAAACTAGTTACAATGAGCAGTTCTTC; CDR3 protein: CASSPETSYNEQFF
J gene: TRBJ1-1; D gene: -; clone size: -; V gene: TRBV29-1; CDR3 DNA: TGCAGCGTTACTCGACAGGCCGGAAACCCTGAAGCTTTCTTT; CDR3 protein: CSVTRQAGNPEAFF
J gene: TRBJ1-4; D gene: -; clone size: -; V gene: TRBV27; CDR3 DNA: TGTGCCAGCAGTTTTCAGGGCCGAAATGAAAAACTGTTTTTT; CDR3 protein: CASSFQGRNEKLFF
J gene: TRBJ1-1; D gene: -; clone size: -; V gene: TRBV5-1; CDR3 DNA: TGCGCCAGCAGCTTGGACAGGGTTGGTTACAGTAACACTGAAGCTTTCTTT; CDR3 protein: CASSLDRVGYSNTEAFF
J gene: TRBJ2-3; D gene: TRBD1; clone size: once; V gene: TRBV5-1; CDR3 DNA: TGCGCCAGCAGCCCCGGCGACAGGGCCTTCACAGATACGCAGTATTTT; CDR3 protein: CASSPGDRAFTDTQYF
J gene: TRBJ2-7; D gene: TRBD1; clone size: -; V gene: TRBV5-6; CDR3 DNA: TGTGCCAGCAGGGGCCGGGACAGGGTTTCCTACGAGCAGTACTTC; CDR3 protein: CASRGRDRVSYEQYF
J gene: TRBJ2-3; D gene: TRBD2; clone size: -; V gene: TRBV29-1; CDR3 DNA: TGCAGCGTCCCCTCACCGGTGACTAGCGGGGGGAGTACGCAGTATTTT; CDR3 protein: CSVPSPVTSGGSTQYF